The clone carrying this T cell receptor (beta chain) was counted between two and nine times. What it recognizes is unknown. Every donor had blood drawn once into heparin, about 116 mL on average. CD45RO/CCR7/CD25/CD127/CD95/CD27 sorting isolated CD4+ naive, central memory, regulatory and stem cell-like memory cells. Reverse transcribing all isolated RNA meant expressed TCRB transcripts were sequenced. Method: immunoSEQ multiplex PCR; TCRdb's copy keeps in-frame clones and lacks some. The sample holds a few hundred thousand clones, around 9.6% seen once. This sample stems from a study of beta chain features in type 1 diabetes. Study-level findings and limits: Healthy donors had naive, central memory and Treg TCRB repertoires that appeared less similar than those seen among patients. PCR, the amplification step, might favor shorter templates, equally in patients and controls. Shorter TCRB CDR3s, moderately but significantly so, were found in Type 1 diabetes patients in all four CD4+ subsets.

This CDR3 comprises 15 residues. Unmatched junction bases numbered 3, after V lost 4 bases and J lost 4 bases. CDR1 and CDR2 (germline): MNHEY, SVGAGI. The sample was central memory CD4+ T cells from blood. V usage is TRBV6-5 and J usage is TRBJ2-6; 8 nucleotides match TRBD1. This sequence was found in a man aged 25 to 45 with type 1 diabetes. The chain's CDR3 is CASSLQGAGANVLTF. CDR3 bases: TGTGCCAGCAGTTTGCAGGGGGCCGGGGCCAACGTCCTGACTTTC.